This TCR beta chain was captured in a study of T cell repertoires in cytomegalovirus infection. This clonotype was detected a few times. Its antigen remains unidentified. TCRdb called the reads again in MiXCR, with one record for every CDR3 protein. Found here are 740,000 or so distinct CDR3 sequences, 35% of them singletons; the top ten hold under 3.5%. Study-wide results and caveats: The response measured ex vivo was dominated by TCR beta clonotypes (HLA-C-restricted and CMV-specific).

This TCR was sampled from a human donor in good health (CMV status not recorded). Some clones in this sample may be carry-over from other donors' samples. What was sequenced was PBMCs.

The CDR3 region has the DNA TGCAGTGTTCCAACCGGGACAGGGGCCCACTATGGCTACACCTTC. As protein: CSVPTGTGAHYGYTF. The chain joins TRBV20-1 to TRBJ1-2; 10 bases line up with TRBD1. This CDR3 region has 15 residues. Germline CDR1 DFQATT, CDR2 SNEGSKA (reference sequence). Trimming at V came to 7 bases and at J to 3 bases, leaving 11 bases not matched to a gene.